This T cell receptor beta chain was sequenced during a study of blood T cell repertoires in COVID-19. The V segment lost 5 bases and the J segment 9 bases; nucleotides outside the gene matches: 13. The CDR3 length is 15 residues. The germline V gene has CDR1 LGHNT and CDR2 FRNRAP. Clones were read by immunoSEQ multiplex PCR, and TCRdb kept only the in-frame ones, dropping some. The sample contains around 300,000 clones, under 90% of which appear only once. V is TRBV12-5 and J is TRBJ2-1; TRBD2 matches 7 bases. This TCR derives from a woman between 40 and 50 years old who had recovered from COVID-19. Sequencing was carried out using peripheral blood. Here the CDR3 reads CASGPGREKIGEQFF. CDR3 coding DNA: TGTGCTAGTGGTCCGGGGCGGGAGAAAATTGGTGAGCAGTTCTTC.